Following are 10 T cell receptor beta chains from one sample sequenced in a study of T cells in localized non-small cell lung cancer. Libraries were prepared by immunoSEQ multiplex PCR; TCRdb keeps only in-frame clonotypes and omits some of them. The sample includes fewer than 20,000 clones, approximately 90% of them seen just once. Sequenced here: peripheral blood, sampled before any cancer treatment. These receptor sequences come from a female donor of 60 years or more with stage III squamous cell lung carcinoma.

The V call is TRBV29-1, the J call TRBJ2-2, with a possible D match to TRBD2 (6 bases). Germline V CDR1 and CDR2: SQVTM, ANQGSEA. The CDR3 is 13 amino acids. The V end lost 1 base, the J end lost 8 bases, and 11 bases lay between the germline ends. CDR3 residues: CSVEGAEGGELFF. CDR3 nucleotide sequence: TGCAGCGTTGAAGGGGCGGAGGGGGGGGAGCTGTTTTTT.

The chain joins TRBV12-5 to TRBJ2-5; TRBD2 agrees at 12 bases. Trimming cost V 9 bases and J 3 bases; bases outside gene matches: 2. Per the germline V gene, CDR1 is LGHNT and CDR2 is FRNRAP. The CDR3 length is 13 residues. This chain's CDR3 is CARTSGSEETQYF. The CDR3 nucleotides read TGTGCTAGGACTAGCGGGAGTGAAGAGACCCAGTACTTC.

CDR3 amino acids: CASSDAPGLAGGKSETQYF. The CDR3 region has the DNA TGTGCCAGCAGCGACGCTCCGGGACTAGCGGGGGGGAAATCAGAGACCCAGTACTTC. V is TRBV9 and J is TRBJ2-5, with TRBD2 matching 16 bases. Germline values: CDR1 SGDLS, CDR2 YYNGEE. The CDR3 length is 19 residues. J lost 4 bases, V lost 3 bases, and 12 bases had no gene match.

This clone was detected a few times. This CDR3 is CASSIARANEQFF. CDR3 DNA: TGTGCCAGTAGTATAGCGAGGGCCAATGAGCAGTTCTTC. This chain uses TRBV19 with TRBJ2-1; maybe TRBD2 (5 bases). Trimming cost V 1 base and J 6 bases, with 7 bases left between them. The length of the CDR3 is 13 residues. CDR1 and CDR2 from the germline V gene are LNHDA and SQIVND (reference sequence).

The V call is TRBV14, the J call TRBJ2-2; the match to TRBD2 covers 10 bases. Trimming cost V 0 bases and J 5 bases; bases outside gene matches: 15. The CDR3 extends over 20 amino acids. The germline V gene encodes CDR1 SGHDN and CDR2 FVKESK. DNA of the CDR3: TGTGCCAGCAGCCAAGATTATCGAAGGCTAGCGGGAGATCAGACCGGGGAGCTGTTTTTT. This encodes CASSQDYRRLAGDQTGELFF.

Remarks on this clone: At one of its ends the junction is not consistent with the germline gene, which may arise from a read error. The chain employs TRBV20-1 and TRBJ1-2; D not certain. Germline CDR1 DFQATT, CDR2 SNEGSKA (reference sequence). The CDR3 has 10 residues. The CDR3 nucleotides are TGCAGTGCTAAGGAACAGACGGGCCGCTTC. Its translation is CSAKEQTGRF.

The V gene is TRBV29-1, the J gene TRBJ1-2; D is perhaps TRBD1 (5 bases). V was clipped by 1 base and J by 8 bases, with 14 bases between them. CDR1 SQVTM and CDR2 ANQGSEA come from the germline V gene. The CDR3 loop spans 13 amino acids. This CDR3 reads CSVEGGGGWGYTF. The CDR3 bases are TGCAGCGTTGAAGGTGGGGGAGGTTGGGGCTACACCTTC.

The CDR3: CASSFRQGNTEAFF. CDR3 DNA sequence: TGTGCCAGCAGCTTTCGGCAGGGGAACACTGAAGCTTTCTTT. V usage is TRBV5-6 and J usage is TRBJ1-1; a possible D gene is TRBD1 (5 bases). This CDR3 region has 14 residues. Germline V CDR1 and CDR2: SGHDT, YYEEEE. Trimming stripped 2 bases from V and 1 base from J, with 9 bases between.

The chain combines TRBV5-1 with TRBJ2-7; D possibly corresponds to TRBD2 (6 bases). Germline V gives CDR1 SGHRS, CDR2 YFSETQ. The V and J ends lost 4 bases and 4 bases respectively, with 18 bases between them. This CDR3 has 15 residues. As DNA, the CDR3 is TGCGCCAGCAGCCCCTTGTCCGGGGGTTTTTACGAGCAGTACTTC. Translated: CASSPLSGGFYEQYF.

This chain joins TRBV9 and TRBJ2-3, with 10 nucleotides matching TRBD2. Germline lookup yields CDR1 SGDLS and CDR2 YYNGEE. This CDR3 comprises 19 residues. The trim removed 0 bases at V and 5 bases at J, leaving 15 bases unmatched. CDR3 region: CASSVAILAGDGEQDTQYF. The CDR3 nucleotides read TGTGCCAGCAGCGTAGCCATTCTAGCGGGAGACGGAGAGCAAGATACGCAGTATTTT.